This record covers a single T cell receptor (beta chain). The source of the sample is a study of blood T cell repertoires in COVID-19. At the level of the study: Sites in the United States, Italy and Spain provided acute and convalescent COVID-19 samples. Sources were T cells, B-cell-depleted T cells, or PBMCs; the material itself was cDNA or gDNA.

The V gene lost 4 bases and the J gene lost 5 bases, with 18 bases spanning the gap. Germline V gene sequence: CDR1 SGHNT, CDR2 YYREEE (reference sequence). There are 15 residues in the CDR3. Original methodology: Reference gene primer amplification gave estimated nucleated cell counts. This table comes from immunoSEQ multiplex PCR, and its TCRdb copy is limited to in-frame clones, with some not included. V and J calls and clone size come straight from that table; D and trimming were deduced from the DNA. The sample lists about 46,000 clones, about 89% occurring once. This receptor was obtained from a man in his sixties with active or convalescent COVID-19. Input material: peripheral blood. V gene TRBV5-4 combines with J gene TRBJ1-2, with a possible D match to TRBD1 (5 bases). In DNA form, the CDR3 reads TGTGCCAGCAGCCACGGGCGGGAGGGGCAATATGGCTACACCTTC. This sequence encodes CASSHGREGQYGYTF.